These T cell receptor beta chains were read from a single sample in a study of OX40 agonist ivuxolimab in advanced cancers. Data came from immunoSEQ multiplex PCR; TCRdb stores just in-frame clones and leaves some out. The sample yields 50,000 to 80,000 clones, around 84% seen once. The starting material was CD4+ or CD8+ T cells sorted from blood, obtained in a trial of the OX40 agonist ivuxolimab. Source of these receptors: an adult with an advanced solid tumor such as melanoma, head and neck, liver or kidney cancer. Both conserved end residues are part of each CDR3. Each record gives: V gene, J gene, D gene, clone size, CDR3 protein, CDR3 DNA. A D gene is named only where the DNA matches it firmly. Not every row has a clone size; where given, it reads once, few, many or a size class.

TRBV28,TRBJ2-1,NA,NA,CASTGRRSYNEQFF,TGTGCCAGCACGGGAAGAAGGTCCTACAATGAGCAGTTCTTC
TRBV19,TRBJ1-5,NA,NA,CASRTSNSNQPQHF,TGTGCCAGTAGAACCTCGAATAGCAATCAGCCCCAGCATTTT
TRBV28,TRBJ2-1,TRBD2,NA,CASSLWTSGRHEQFF,TGTGCCAGCAGTTTATGGACTAGCGGGAGGCATGAGCAGTTCTTC
TRBV6-4,TRBJ2-3,NA,NA,CASSLGRRTDTQYF,TGTGCCAGCAGTCTTGGACGGAGAACAGATACGCAGTATTTT
TRBV6-4,TRBJ1-2,NA,once,CASRSGTTYGYTF,TGTGCCAGCAGATCCGGGACAACATATGGCTACACCTTC
TRBV7-8,TRBJ2-7,NA,NA,CASSPAGWSDEQYF,TGTGCCAGCAGCCCCGCGGGCTGGAGTGACGAGCAGTACTTC
TRBV10-3,TRBJ1-4,NA,NA,CAISEGAGANEKLFF,TGTGCCATCAGTGAGGGCGCGGGAGCTAATGAAAAACTGTTTTTT
TRBV9,TRBJ2-3,TRBD2,NA,CASSPLGSGGARGTDTQYF,TGTGCCAGCAGTCCCTTGGGTAGCGGGGGGGCTAGAGGCACAGATACGCAGTATTTT
TRBV6-6,TRBJ2-5,NA,NA,CASTRQGRGEQYF,TGTGCCAGCACCCGACAGGGGCGGGGGGAGCAGTACTTC
TRBV11-2,TRBJ1-2,NA,NA,CASRLLKGLGYGYTF,TGTGCCAGCAGACTACTTAAAGGGTTGGGCTATGGCTACACCTTC
TRBV7-9,TRBJ1-1,NA,NA,CASSPARVGTEAFF,TGTGCCAGCAGCCCAGCCCGGGTCGGCACTGAAGCTTTCTTT
TRBV27,TRBJ2-3,NA,NA,CASFSLVTDTQYF,TGTGCCAGCTTTTCCCTGGTGACAGATACGCAGTATTTT
TRBV19,TRBJ1-5,TRBD1,NA,CASSISQGASNQPQHF,TGTGCCAGTAGTATCTCCCAGGGGGCAAGCAATCAGCCCCAGCATTTT
TRBV9,TRBJ1-1,TRBD1,NA,CASSVAPGGETEAFF,TGTGCCAGCAGCGTAGCCCCAGGGGGCGAAACTGAAGCTTTCTTT
TRBV28,TRBJ2-2,NA,NA,CASSLNTGELFF,TGTGCCAGCAGTTTAAACACCGGGGAGCTGTTTTTT
TRBV5-4,TRBJ2-3,NA,NA,CASNDYFGAQDTQYF,TGTGCCAGCAACGATTACTTCGGGGCTCAAGATACGCAGTATTTT
TRBV2,TRBJ1-5,NA,NA,CASSPDAGQPQHF,TGTGCCAGCAGCCCGGATGCGGGACAGCCCCAGCATTTT
TRBV5-4,TRBJ2-4,NA,NA,CASSPNNYLAKNIQYF,TGTGCCAGCAGCCCCAACAACTACTTAGCCAAAAACATTCAGTACTTC
TRBV5-6,TRBJ1-6,TRBD1,NA,CASSRDRGFSPLHF,TGTGCCAGCAGCCGGGACAGGGGGTTTTCACCCCTCCACTTT
TRBV5-1,TRBJ2-1,NA,NA,CASSLVGTSYNEQFF,TGCGCCAGCAGCTTGGTCGGGACGTCCTACAATGAGCAGTTCTTC
TRBV30,TRBJ1-5,NA,NA,CAWSPPGQPQHF,TGTGCCTGGAGTCCCCCCGGGCAGCCCCAGCATTTT
TRBV5-1,TRBJ2-5,TRBD2,NA,CASSTGTSGYQETQYF,TGCGCCAGCAGCACGGGGACTAGCGGGTACCAAGAGACCCAGTACTTC
TRBV10-3,TRBJ2-2,TRBD2,NA,CAISEREGVTGELFF,TGTGCCATCAGTGAGCGGGAGGGCGTCACCGGGGAGCTGTTTTTT
TRBV11-2,TRBJ2-3,NA,NA,CASNDRQRQSTDTQYF,TGTGCCAGCAACGACAGACAGAGGCAAAGCACAGATACGCAGTATTTT
TRBV5-1,TRBJ1-1,NA,NA,CASSLQTSTNTEAFF,TGCGCCAGCAGCTTACAGACCTCAACTAACACTGAAGCTTTCTTT
TRBV30,TRBJ2-5,NA,NA,CAWSKGEQETQYF,TGTGCCTGGAGCAAGGGGGAGCAAGAGACCCAGTACTTC
TRBV27,TRBJ2-2,NA,few,CASSLSGTNTGELFF,TGTGCCAGCAGTTTGAGCGGAACGAACACCGGGGAGCTGTTTTTT
TRBV10-3,TRBJ2-2,TRBD2,NA,CAISSGGPTGELFF,TGTGCCATCAGCTCGGGGGGACCCACCGGGGAGCTGTTTTTT
TRBV11-1,TRBJ1-1,NA,NA,CASSPGSTGDTEAFF,TGTGCCAGCAGCCCGGGAAGTACGGGGGACACTGAAGCTTTCTTT
TRBV2,TRBJ1-5,NA,once,CASSPTGFNQPQHF,TGTGCCAGCAGCCCGACAGGCTTCAATCAGCCCCAGCATTTT
TRBV7-2,TRBJ1-2,NA,NA,CASSFPGYGYTF,TGTGCCAGCAGCTTCCCCGGCTATGGCTACACCTTC
TRBV7-3,TRBJ1-2,NA,NA,CASSLSGEGGYTF,TGTGCCAGCAGCTTATCAGGGGAAGGTGGCTACACCTTC
TRBV18,TRBJ1-2,NA,once,CASSPRDGYTF,TGTGCCAGCTCACCCCGGGACGGCTACACCTTC
TRBV28,TRBJ1-2,NA,NA,CASSFGTHYGYTF,TGTGCCAGCAGTTTCGGGACACACTATGGCTACACCTTC
TRBV19,TRBJ1-1,NA,NA,CASSIGARDTEAFF,TGTGCCAGTAGTATTGGGGCCAGGGACACTGAAGCTTTCTTT
TRBV6-1,TRBJ2-5,NA,NA,CASSTEYQETQYF,TGTGCCAGCAGTACAGAGTACCAAGAGACCCAGTACTTC
TRBV4-1,TRBJ2-7,TRBD2,NA,CASSQAILAGDLYEQYF,TGCGCCAGCAGCCAAGCGATCCTAGCGGGAGACCTGTACGAGCAGTACTTC
TRBV20-1,TRBJ2-7,NA,NA,CSPLRGLEQYF,TGCAGCCCATTACGGGGTTTGGAGCAGTACTTC
TRBV23-1,TRBJ1-6,TRBD1,medium-sized,CASSQSKGAHNSPLHF,TGCGCCAGCAGTCAATCGAAGGGGGCCCATAATTCACCCCTCCACTTT
TRBV11-2,TRBJ2-7,TRBD1,once,CASSLDGTGVGEQYF,TGTGCCAGCAGCTTAGATGGGACAGGGGTGGGCGAGCAGTACTTC
TRBV28,TRBJ2-7,TRBD2,NA,CASRPGLAGGYEQYF,TGTGCCAGCAGACCCGGACTAGCGGGAGGTTACGAGCAGTACTTC
TRBV2,TRBJ2-3,TRBD2,NA,CASSEAGGRLADTQYF,TGTGCCAGCAGTGAAGCAGGCGGGAGGTTGGCAGATACGCAGTATTTT
TRBV7-2,TRBJ2-1,TRBD2,once,CASSWGTSGGSGQFF,TGTGCCAGCAGCTGGGGGACTAGCGGGGGATCGGGGCAGTTCTTC
TRBV5-5,TRBJ2-7,TRBD2,NA,CASSLGLSGRGSYEQYF,TGTGCCAGCAGCTTGGGGCTTAGCGGGAGGGGTTCCTACGAGCAGTACTTC
TRBV30,TRBJ1-5,NA,few,CAWSVQINQPQHF,TGTGCCTGGAGTGTACAGATCAATCAGCCCCAGCATTTT